Below are 13 T cell receptor beta chains sequenced from a single sample in a study of human T cells and chemical hapten exposure. Using its own MiXCR run on the RACE reads, TCRdb lists one record per CDR3 protein. The sample has some 170,000 distinct CDR3 sequences, 20% to 25% seen once. Indicated time point: patch test 1, 2 weeks after DPC sensitization. Treatment specified: therapeutic diphenylcyclopropenone sensitization with weekly scalp DPC. The sequenced sample was whole blood, obtained in connection with sensitization to the hapten diphenylcyclopropenone (DPC). These receptors were taken from a woman aged 45-60 years with alopecia areata. Some clones in this sample may be carry-over from other donors' samples.

The V call is TRBV19, the J call TRBJ2-2; D remains ambiguous. CDR1 LNHDA and CDR2 SQIVND come from the germline V gene (reference sequence). The CDR3 has 13 residues. Trimming cost V 1 base and J 5 bases, with 5 bases left between them. In DNA form, the CDR3 reads TGTGCCAGTAGTATAGCTTTGACCGGGGAGCTGTTTTTT. Amino acids: CASSIALTGELFF.

In this sample, this clonotype turned up a few times. V usage is TRBV5-1 and J usage is TRBJ1-1; maybe TRBD1 (5 bases). V lost 4 bases and J lost 11, with 18 bases in between. This CDR3 contains 13 residues. From germline, CDR1 is SGHRS and CDR2 YFSETQ. Here the CDR3 DNA reads TGCGCCAGCAGCCCGGAGGGGCGGACGACTGCTTTCTTT. This sequence encodes CASSPEGRTTAFF.

The chain links TRBV20-1 to TRBJ2-1, with 10 bases lining up with TRBD2. Per the germline V gene, CDR1 is DFQATT and CDR2 is SNEGSKA (reference sequence). This CDR3 has 16 amino acids. The junction had 9 bases not matched to a gene; V was cut back by 0 bases and J by 7 bases. CDR3 sequence (DNA): TGCAGTGCTAGAGATCCGCTAGCGGGAGCAGGGAATGAGCAGTTCTTC. Protein product: CSARDPLAGAGNEQFF.

This clonotype showed up just a few times. The chain has TRBV5-4 and TRBJ2-5, with D hard to call. The CDR3 sequence is 15 residues long. Germline V gives CDR1 SGHNT, CDR2 YYREEE (reference sequence). The V end was cut by 4 bases, the J end by 1 base, with 14 bases between. The DNA for the CDR3 is TGTGCCAGCAGCAAAGATAGGTCGGTCCAAGAGACCCAGTACTTC. Translation: CASSKDRSVQETQYF.

This clonotype appeared a few times. The V gene is TRBV5-1, the J gene TRBJ2-5, with a possible D match to TRBD2 (5 bases). Deletions cut 1 base from V and 1 base from J, with 8 bases between. Germline values: CDR1 SGHRS, CDR2 YFSETQ. The CDR3 contains 14 residues. The CDR3 loop is CASSLLSGQETQYF. CDR3 DNA: TGCGCCAGCAGCTTGTTAAGCGGCCAAGAGACCCAGTACTTC.

This chain uses TRBV5-1 with TRBJ1-6; no firm D call. V was trimmed by 4 bases and J by 9 bases, leaving 17 bases between them. Germline values: CDR1 SGHRS, CDR2 YFSETQ. The CDR3 spans 15 residues. CDR3 DNA sequence: TGCGCCAGCAGCCTCCGACCGCCACCGAGTTCACCCCTCCACTTT. Residues: CASSLRPPPSSPLHF.

The rearrangement links TRBV13 to TRBJ2-3; 10 bases are shared with TRBD2. Per germline, CDR1 PRHDT and CDR2 FYEKMQ (reference sequence). The CDR3 has 15 residues. V shed 3 bases and J 4 bases; nucleotides not matched to a gene: 4. CDR3: CASSLRTSGSDTQYF. CDR3 in DNA: TGTGCCAGCAGCTTGAGGACTAGCGGATCAGATACGCAGTATTTT.

This clonotype was detected a few times. The CDR3 DNA is TGTGCCAGCAGTTTCCGGGAGGGCCTGAGCGAGCAGTACTTC. This encodes CASSFREGLSEQYF. This chain joins TRBV27 and TRBJ2-7; TRBD2 aligns across 8 bases. The germline CDR1 and CDR2 sequences are MNHEY and SMNVEV (reference sequence). This CDR3 has 14 amino acids. The J segment lost 6 bases and the V segment lost 3 bases, leaving 7 bases of the junction unmatched.

The chain carries TRBV29-1 and TRBJ2-1; D is perhaps TRBD2 (6 bases). Germline assignment: CDR1 SQVTM and CDR2 ANQGSEA. The CDR3 is made up of 12 amino acids. V was shortened by 5 bases and J by 9 bases, with 14 bases between the two germline ends. In nucleotides, the CDR3 is TGCAGCGTTAGACTAGTGAGATCTGAGCAGTTCTTC. This gives the protein CSVRLVRSEQFF.

Notes on this clonotype: The conserved phenylalanine or tryptophan normally closing the CDR3 is absent here, so this likely arose from a read error. This chain uses TRBV4-2 with TRBJ2-7; no definite D call. Germline V lookup: CDR1 LGHNA, CDR2 YNFKEQ. With 4 bases removed from V and 3 bases from J, the gap between germline ends came to 10 bases. CDR3 length equals 13 residues. CDR3 sequence: CASSLKIGYEQYL. The CDR3, as DNA: TGTGCCAGCAGCCTAAAAATCGGCTACGAGCAGTACCTC.

The chain has TRBV9 and TRBJ2-5; the D is unclear. The CDR3 is 13 amino acids. Trimming shortened V by 0 bases and J by 4 bases, and 7 bases separated the two germline ends. Looked up from germline, CDR1 is SGDLS and CDR2 is YYNGEE. The CDR3 loop is CASSVAPGETQYF. DNA for the CDR3: TGTGCCAGCAGCGTAGCTCCAGGAGAGACCCAGTACTTC.

The chain recombines TRBV3-1 with TRBJ2-3, with TRBD2 identical over 10 bases. There are 14 residues in the CDR3. J gave up 11 bases and V 3 bases, and 8 bases lay outside the gene matches. Germline V lookup: CDR1 LGHDT, CDR2 YNNKEL (reference sequence). The CDR3 nucleotides read TGTGCCAGCAGCCACGGCCCTAGCGGGAGTAAGCAGTATTTT. It specifies CASSHGPSGSKQYF.

The chain joins TRBV20-1 to TRBJ2-2; D is uncertain. The CDR3 spans 14 residues. CDR1 and CDR2 (germline): DFQATT, SNEGSKA (reference sequence). V was trimmed by 0 bases and J by 8 bases, leaving 13 bases between them. CDR3 loop: CSARDLTVGGELFF. The CDR3, as DNA: TGCAGTGCTAGAGATCTTACGGTTGGGGGGGAGCTGTTTTTT.